This T cell receptor beta chain was recovered during a study of CD8 T cells in ankylosing spondylitis. The study's findings and limits: Disease-linked clones reportedly concentrated significantly in matched ankylosing spondylitis synovial fluid. What seemed typical of ankylosing spondylitis blood was a TCR beta motif built from several highly homologous variants.

Quantitative 5'-RACE was performed with molecular barcodes, and it yielded the TCR beta libraries. In TCRdb, the 5' RACE reads were re-called with MiXCR into one record per CDR3 protein. This sample has about 160,000 distinct CDR3 sequences, with around 18% found just once. With respect to this clonotype: Antigen unknown.

Germline V CDR1 and CDR2: SGHNT, YENEEA. This CDR3 has 15 residues. After removal of 0 bases from V and 7 bases from J, the junction contained 3 bases not matched to a gene. This clonotype was sampled from a male donor with ankylosing spondylitis or in good health (not recorded which). V gene TRBV11-3 combines with J gene TRBJ2-1; 10 positions agree with TRBD2. The sequenced sample consisted of blood, either unsorted or a sorted T cell fraction (not recorded which). In nucleotides, the CDR3 is TGTGCCAGCAGCTTAGAAGCGGGAGGGCCGAATGAGCAGTTCTTC. Translation gives CASSLEAGGPNEQFF. Combining the CDR3 with reference TRBV11-3 and TRBJ2-1 gives the whole variable domain EAGVVQSPRYKIIEKKQPVAFWCNPISGHNTLYWYLQNLGQGPELLIRYENEEAVDDSQLPKDRFSAERLKGVDSTLKIQPAELGDSAVYLCASSLEAGGPNEQFFGPGTRLTVL.